These 24 T cell receptor beta chains were all obtained from the same sample, sequenced in a study of blood T cell repertoires in COVID-19. Libraries were prepared by immunoSEQ multiplex PCR; TCRdb keeps only in-frame clonotypes and omits some of them. This table holds roughly 180,000 clones, roughly 80% found once. Input material: PBMCs or T cells enriched from blood (not recorded which). Receptor source: a woman aged 50 to 60 who had recovered from COVID-19.

The gene calls are TRBV5-1 and TRBJ1-2, with 12 positions matching TRBD1. Germline CDR1 SGHRS, CDR2 YFSETQ. Trimming removed 5 bases from V and 7 bases from J; junction bases left unmatched: 9. The CDR3 is made up of 15 amino acids. CDR3 sequence reads: CASRIAGTGGGGYTF. The CDR3 DNA reads TGCGCCAGCAGGATCGCCGGGACAGGGGGCGGTGGCTACACCTTC.

This rearrangement joins TRBV7-3 to TRBJ2-3; 12 bases line up with TRBD2. Germline V gene lookup returns CDR1 SGHTA and CDR2 FQGTGA. Germline trimming cut 5 bases from V and 2 bases from J; bases unmatched to any gene: 5. The CDR3 runs to 16 residues. The CDR3 DNA is TGTGCCAGCAGCCCGCTAGCGGGGGGGCCCACAGATACGCAGTATTTT. This codes for CASSPLAGGPTDTQYF. The entire variable domain, with the rest obtained from reference TRBV7-3 and TRBJ2-3, is as follows: GAGVSQTPSNKVTEKGKYVELRCDPISGHTALYWYRQSLGQGPEFLIYFQGTGAADDSGLPNDRFFAVRPEGSVSTLKIQRTERGDSAVYLCASSPLAGGPTDTQYFGPGTRLTVL.

V usage is TRBV24-1 and J usage is TRBJ2-3; TRBD2 is a possible D gene (7 bases). There are 17 residues in the CDR3. Germline CDR1 KGHDR, CDR2 SFDVKD. Between the trimmed V and J ends, which lost 6 bases and 9 bases, there was a span of 27 bases. The CDR3, as DNA: TGTGCCACCAGTTCCTCCCAGGGGTCAGCGGGATTGTTCACGCAGTATTTT. Protein sequence: CATSSSQGSAGLFTQYF.

The chain is built from TRBV6-5 and TRBJ2-1, with TRBD1 matching over 7 bases. The trim removed 5 bases at V and 5 bases at J, leaving 9 bases unmatched. Germline V lookup: CDR1 MNHEY, CDR2 SVGAGI. There are 15 residues in the CDR3. CDR3 bases: TGTGCCAGCAGTCCCACAGGGGTCTACCACAATGAGCAGTTCTTC. Translated: CASSPTGVYHNEQFF.

The chain carries TRBV18 and TRBJ2-7, with 8 bases matching TRBD1. The V segment lost 1 base and the J segment 0 bases; nucleotides outside the gene matches: 5. The CDR3 totals 16 residues. Germline CDR1 reads KGHSH; CDR2 reads LQKENI. This CDR3 is CASSPLPGGISYEQYV. CDR3 coding DNA: TGTGCCAGCTCACCACTACCAGGGGGCATCTCCTACGAGCAGTACGTC.

J is TRBJ1-1 and V is TRBV28; 7 positions agree with TRBD1. V lost 5 bases, J lost 4 bases, and 13 bases stayed unmatched. This CDR3 is 16 amino acids long. CDR1 and CDR2 (germline): MDHEN, SYDVKM. The DNA for the CDR3 is TGTGCCAGCAGTCTTCCGGGACAGCGAGTAAGCACTGAAGCTTTCTTT. Its translation is CASSLPGQRVSTEAFF.

The V call is TRBV7-9, the J call TRBJ1-1; D is uncertain. The CDR3 runs 15 residues. Trimming took off 5 bases at V and 0 bases at J, with 13 bases between the two ends. Germline CDR1 is SEHNR and CDR2 is FQNEAQ (reference sequence). This chain's CDR3 is CASSPRLSLNTEAFF. CDR3 DNA sequence: TGTGCCAGCAGCCCCCGGTTGTCCCTGAACACTGAAGCTTTCTTT. Full variable domain (missing parts from reference TRBV7-9 and TRBJ1-1): DTGVSQNPRHKITKRGQNVTFRCDPISEHNRLYWYRQTLGQGPEFLTYFQNEAQLEKSRLLSDRFSAERPKGSFSTLEIQRTEQGDSAMYLCASSPRLSLNTEAFFGQGTRLTVV.

This clone has a handful of counts. Because the CDR3's place on the DNA is in doubt, the DNA is left out and the CDR3 is given as listed by TCRdb. Other DNA sequences in the same sample also yield this CDR3. The V and J genes are TRBV7-9 and TRBJ2-2; the listed D gene, TRBD2, was not tested against the DNA. The CDR3 is 12 residues long, counting both termini. In germline, CDR1 is SEHNR, CDR2 FQNEAQ (reference sequence). CDR3: CASSLRAGELFF.

The chain couples TRBV28 to TRBJ1-5; the D gene is possibly TRBD1 (5 bases). The ends were cut back, 2 bases at V and 0 bases at J, with 11 bases in the middle. CDR1 is MDHEN, CDR2 SYDVKM, per germline. This CDR3 region has 16 residues. CDR3 sequence reads: CASSLGTGGSNQPQHF. The CDR3 region has the DNA TGTGCCAGCAGTTTAGGTACAGGTGGTAGCAATCAGCCCCAGCATTTT.

The rearrangement links TRBV7-3 to TRBJ1-5; 8 nucleotides agree with TRBD1. The V segment lost 3 bases and the J segment 7 bases; nucleotides outside the gene matches: 5. The CDR3 extends over 14 amino acids. Germline-derived CDR1 and CDR2 are SGHTA and FQGTGA. This CDR3 reads CASSLQGAGQPQHF. The CDR3 DNA is TGTGCCAGCAGCTTGCAGGGGGCGGGACAGCCCCAGCATTTT.

The chain recombines TRBV3-1 (or the pseudogene TRBV3-2) with TRBJ1-3; unclear D gene. The CDR3 is made up of 14 amino acids. CDR1 is LGHDT and CDR2 is YNNKEL in the germline V gene (reference sequence). Trimming shortened V by 2 bases and J by 0 bases, and 5 bases separated the two germline ends. CDR3 in DNA: TGTGCCAGCAGCCAAACTCACTCTGGAAACACCATATATTTT. It is translated as CASSQTHSGNTIYF.

The chain joins TRBV27 to TRBJ1-5; 8 positions match TRBD1. The V gene end was trimmed by 6 bases and the J gene end by 2 bases; junction bases not matched to a gene: 3. CDR1 and CDR2 from the germline V gene are MNHEY and SMNVEV (reference sequence). The CDR3 is made up of 14 amino acids. CDR3 in amino acids: CASRQGVGNQPQHF. CDR3 nucleotide sequence: TGTGCCAGCAGACAGGGGGTTGGCAATCAGCCCCAGCATTTT.

This clone came up a few times. This chain joins TRBV10-3 and TRBJ1-2; D perhaps matches TRBD1 (6 bases). The CDR3 contains 13 residues. From germline, CDR1 is ENHRY and CDR2 SYGVKD. Trimming cost V 4 bases and J 4 bases, with 10 bases left between them. CDR3 nucleotide sequence: TGTGCCATCAGTGTCTCGGACAGCTATGGCTACACCTTC. This gives the protein CAISVSDSYGYTF.

This clone was counted a single time. The chain joins TRBV5-5 to TRBJ2-7, with 7 bases identical to TRBD1. CDR3 size: 13 residues. V dropped 8 bases and J dropped 7; count of bases not matched to a gene: 12. Germline CDR1 is SGHKS and CDR2 is YYEKEE (reference sequence). The CDR3: CASSGPPRGEQYV. CDR3 DNA: TGTGCCAGTTCCGGGCCGCCCAGGGGGGAGCAGTACGTC.

This clone was seen just once. This sequence joins TRBV10-2 and TRBJ1-5, with D perhaps matching TRBD1 (5 bases). V lost 7 bases and J lost 2, with 12 bases in between. The CDR3 length is 14 residues. Per germline, CDR1 WSHSY and CDR2 SAAADI. The CDR3 DNA is TGCGCCAGCACTTCGACAGCACGCAATCAGCCCCAGCATTTT. Its translation: CASTSTARNQPQHF.

The chain uses TRBV6-4 and TRBJ2-3; D not certain. The germline V gene has CDR1 MRHNA and CDR2 SNTAGT. The ends were cut back, 2 bases at V and 5 bases at J, with 8 bases in the middle. This CDR3 spans 13 amino acids. The CDR3, as DNA: TGTGCCAGCAGTGACCCTAGACTAGATACGCAGTATTTT. Protein sequence: CASSDPRLDTQYF.

This clone was detected a few times. The rearrangement links TRBV18 to TRBJ2-1; tentative D call: TRBD2 (6 bases). The CDR3 loop spans 14 amino acids. Trimming removed 2 bases from V and 10 bases from J, with 15 bases in between. Germline CDR1 and CDR2: KGHSH and LQKENI. DNA of the CDR3: TGTGCCAGCTCACCAATTGGGACTCAACGCGAGCAGTTCTTC. Translation gives CASSPIGTQREQFF. The variable domain in full, completed from reference TRBV18 and TRBJ2-1, reads NAGVMQNPRHLVRRRGQEARLRCSPMKGHSHVYWYRQLPEEGLKFMVYLQKENIIDESGMPKERFSAEFPKEGPSILRIQQVVRGDSAAYFCASSPIGTQREQFFGPGTRLTVL.

J is TRBJ1-2 and V is TRBV11-2; D is unclear. This CDR3 is 13 amino acids long. Trimming took 0 bases from V and 6 from J, leaving 8 bases between them. Germline V gene data show CDR1 as SGHAT and CDR2 as FQNNGV. The CDR3 here is CASSLESPNGYTF. For the CDR3, the DNA is TGTGCCAGCAGCTTAGAGTCCCCAAATGGCTACACCTTC.

The rearrangement links TRBV6-5 to TRBJ2-5; 11 nucleotides line up with TRBD2. Germline values: CDR1 MNHEY, CDR2 SVGAGI. Unmatched junction bases numbered 2, after V lost 0 bases and J lost 2 bases. The CDR3 covers 16 residues. CDR3 DNA: TGTGCCAGCAGTTACTCCGGGACTAGCGGACAAGAGACCCAGTACTTC. Translating it yields CASSYSGTSGQETQYF.

The J gene is TRBJ2-2, the V gene TRBV5-6, with TRBD2 as a possible D gene (5 bases). The CDR3 is 16 residues long. Trimming cost V 0 bases and J 0 bases, with 9 bases left between them. The germline CDR1 and CDR2 sequences are SGHDT and YYEEEE. CDR3 in DNA: TGTGCCAGCAGCTTGGAGAGGACTGCGAACACCGGGGAGCTGTTTTTT. Protein sequence: CASSLERTANTGELFF.

The rearrangement joins TRBV3-1 (or the pseudogene TRBV3-2) to TRBJ2-3; 11 bases match TRBD2. CDR3 length: 16 residues. Germline V gene data show CDR1 as LGHDT and CDR2 as YNNKEL (reference sequence). V trimming: 0 bases; J trimming: 6 bases; junction bases outside the gene matches: 5. The DNA for the CDR3 is TGTGCCAGCAGCCAAGAAACTAGCGGGGGTATCGATACGCAGTATTTT. Protein: CASSQETSGGIDTQYF.

V usage is TRBV12-5 and J usage is TRBJ1-2; no definite D call. V lost 6 bases, J lost 2 bases, and 7 bases lay in between. Germline CDR1 reads LGHNT; CDR2 reads FRNRAP. The CDR3 totals 12 residues. The CDR3 here is CASGTGNYGYTF. CDR3 DNA: TGTGCTAGTGGAACGGGAAACTATGGCTACACCTTC.

This clone was observed many times. The rearrangement links TRBV7-2 to TRBJ1-2; TRBD1 matches 7 bases. J gave up 7 bases and V 5 bases, and 10 bases lay outside the gene matches. The CDR3 is 14 amino acids. Germline V gives CDR1 SGHTA, CDR2 FQGNSA. DNA for the CDR3: TGTGCCAGCAGCGCACCAGGGGGAGCCGGTGGCTACACCTTC. As protein: CASSAPGGAGGYTF.

The V call is TRBV30, the J call TRBJ1-2, with D possibly matching TRBD1 (6 bases). Germline V gives CDR1 GTSNPN, CDR2 SVGIG (reference sequence). V was pared by 1 base and J by 8 bases, with 23 bases between. The CDR3 totals 16 residues. The CDR3 DNA reads TGTGCCTGGAGTGGTTATAGTGACAGGCTGGGGAGAGGCTACACCTTC. It encodes CAWSGYSDRLGRGYTF.